Reported below is one T cell receptor beta chain. This CDR3 has 16 amino acids. From germline, CDR1 is MDHEN and CDR2 SYDVKM. J lost 5 bases, V lost 3 bases, and 11 bases had no gene match. Original handling: Using reference gene primer amplification, nucleated cell counts were estimated. TCRdb's copy holds only in-frame clones and misses some; the assay was immunoSEQ multiplex PCR. V, J and clone size were drawn from that table, and D and trimming were deduced from the DNA. The sample consists of about 97,000 clones, over 80% of them appearing once. These data come from a study of blood T cell repertoires in COVID-19. In the study overall: Whether acute or convalescent, the COVID-19 samples came from the United States, Italy and Spain. T cells, B-cell-depleted T cells, or PBMCs provided the cDNA or gDNA that served as material.

What was sequenced was peripheral blood. V usage is TRBV28 and J usage is TRBJ1-1, with TRBD1 matching 8 bases. This TCR was sampled from a man aged 45 to 65 with active COVID-19. The CDR3 nucleotides are TGTGCCAGCAGTTTCTCCCCTGAGACAGGGGTTACTGAAGCTTTCTTT. Its translation: CASSFSPETGVTEAFF.